Following are 5 T cell receptor beta chains from one sample sequenced in a study of T cells in localized non-small cell lung cancer. Clones were read by immunoSEQ multiplex PCR, and TCRdb kept only the in-frame ones, dropping some. The sample yields 45,000 to 50,000 clones, 86% seen once. The sample was PBMCs, taken before any cancer treatment. The receptors originated from a man aged 35-75 years with stage II lung adenocarcinoma.

The CDR3 nucleotides read TGTGCCAGTAGTACTACGTCCGGACGATATTCACCCCTCCACTTT. Encoded protein: CASSTTSGRYSPLHF. The chain recombines TRBV19 with TRBJ1-6; the D is unclear. Trimming cost V 4 bases and J 8 bases, with 15 bases left between them. The CDR3 totals 15 residues. From germline, CDR1 is LNHDA and CDR2 SQIVND (reference sequence). Supplemented by reference TRBV19 and TRBJ1-6, the full variable domain reads DGGITQSPKYLFRKEGQNVTLSCEQNLNHDAMYWYRQDPGQGLRLIYYSQIVNDFQKGDIAEGYSVSREKKESFPLTVTSAQKNPTAFYLCASSTTSGRYSPLHFGNGTRLTVT.

V and J are TRBV7-3 and TRBJ2-3, with unresolved D. The CDR3 runs 13 residues. Germline assignment: CDR1 SGHTA and CDR2 FQGTGA. Deletions cut 1 base from V and 8 bases from J, with 10 bases between. CDR3 in DNA: TGTGCCAGCAGCTTAAGCCCTCTCGGTACGCAGTATTTT. Translating gives CASSLSPLGTQYF.

This clone was detected only a few times. This sequence joins TRBV4-2 and TRBJ2-2; either TRBD1 or TRBD2 may fit D (5 bases each). Trimming took off 4 bases at V and 0 bases at J, with 9 bases between the two ends. The CDR3 contains 15 residues. CDR1 is LGHNA, CDR2 YNFKEQ, per germline. CDR3 nucleotide sequence: TGTGCCAGCAGCCGAGGGGCGCCGAACACCGGGGAGCTGTTTTTT. Its protein product is CASSRGAPNTGELFF.

The chain couples TRBV5-6 to TRBJ2-2; D uncertain. This CDR3 region has 14 residues. Trimming shortened V by 3 bases and J by 5 bases, and 11 bases separated the two germline ends. Germline lookup yields CDR1 SGHDT and CDR2 YYEEEE. The CDR3 nucleotides are TGTGCCAGCAGCTCTACCTTTTGGACCGGGGAGCTGTTTTTT. Protein: CASSSTFWTGELFF.

The chain carries TRBV5-6 and TRBJ2-2; D ambiguous. CDR3 length: 15 residues. Trimming shortened V by 2 bases and J by 0 bases, and 8 bases separated the two germline ends. From germline, CDR1 is SGHDT and CDR2 YYEEEE. DNA of the CDR3: TGTGCCAGCAGCTTTGGCAGTGCGAACACCGGGGAGCTGTTTTTT. This encodes CASSFGSANTGELFF.